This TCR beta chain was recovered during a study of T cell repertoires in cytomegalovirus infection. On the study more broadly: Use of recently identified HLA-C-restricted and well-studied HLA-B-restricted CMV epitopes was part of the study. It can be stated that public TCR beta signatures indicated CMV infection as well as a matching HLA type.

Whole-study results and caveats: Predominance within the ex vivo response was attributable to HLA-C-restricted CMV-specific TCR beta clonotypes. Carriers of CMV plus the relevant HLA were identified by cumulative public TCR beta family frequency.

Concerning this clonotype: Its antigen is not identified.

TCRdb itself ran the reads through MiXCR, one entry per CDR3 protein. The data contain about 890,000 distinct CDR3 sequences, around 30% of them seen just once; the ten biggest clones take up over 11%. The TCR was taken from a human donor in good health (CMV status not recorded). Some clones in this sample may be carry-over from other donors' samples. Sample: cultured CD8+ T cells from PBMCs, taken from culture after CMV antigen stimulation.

This chain's CDR3 is CASSYSAGGTNEQFF. The CDR3 coding sequence is TGTGCCAGCAGTTACTCAGCAGGGGGCACGAATGAGCAGTTCTTC. The V gene is TRBV6-8, the J gene TRBJ2-1, with 8 bases that match TRBD1. Germline V gene sequence: CDR1 MNHGY, CDR2 SAAAGT. Losses at the gene ends were 0 bases for V and 7 bases for J; bases not matched to a gene: 5. The CDR3 contains 15 residues.